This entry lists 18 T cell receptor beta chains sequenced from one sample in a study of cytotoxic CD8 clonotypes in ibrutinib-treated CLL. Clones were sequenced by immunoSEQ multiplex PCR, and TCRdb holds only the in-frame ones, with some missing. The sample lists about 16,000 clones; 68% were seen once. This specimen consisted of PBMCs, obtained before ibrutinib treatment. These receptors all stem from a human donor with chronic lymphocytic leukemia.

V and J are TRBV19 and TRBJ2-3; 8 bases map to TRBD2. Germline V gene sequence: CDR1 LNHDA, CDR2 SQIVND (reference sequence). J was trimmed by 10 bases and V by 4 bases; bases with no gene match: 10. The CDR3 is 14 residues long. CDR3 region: CASSTAGDSSPQYF. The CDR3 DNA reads TGTGCCAGTAGTACAGCGGGGGATTCGTCGCCGCAGTATTTT.

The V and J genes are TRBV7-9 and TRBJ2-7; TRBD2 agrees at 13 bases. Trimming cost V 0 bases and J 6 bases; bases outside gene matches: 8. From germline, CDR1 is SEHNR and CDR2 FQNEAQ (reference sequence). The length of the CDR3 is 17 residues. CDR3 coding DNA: TGTGCCAGCAGCTTAGCGCAAAGACTAGCGGGGGGAGGCGAGCAGTACTTC. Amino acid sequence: CASSLAQRLAGGGEQYF.

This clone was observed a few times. The CDR3, as DNA: TGTGCCAGCCGGAGCACAGATACGCAGTATTTT. The encoded protein is CASRSTDTQYF. J is TRBJ2-3 and V is TRBV9; D is uncertain. Trimming stripped 7 bases from V and 0 bases from J, with 3 bases between. The germline V gene encodes CDR1 SGDLS and CDR2 YYNGEE. The CDR3 has 11 amino acids.

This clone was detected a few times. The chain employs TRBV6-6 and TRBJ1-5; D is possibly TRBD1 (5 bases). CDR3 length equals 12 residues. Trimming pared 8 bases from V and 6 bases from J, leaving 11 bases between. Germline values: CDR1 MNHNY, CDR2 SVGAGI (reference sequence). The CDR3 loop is CASQEGFQPQHF. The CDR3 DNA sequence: TGTGCCAGCCAGGAGGGGTTTCAGCCCCAGCATTTT.

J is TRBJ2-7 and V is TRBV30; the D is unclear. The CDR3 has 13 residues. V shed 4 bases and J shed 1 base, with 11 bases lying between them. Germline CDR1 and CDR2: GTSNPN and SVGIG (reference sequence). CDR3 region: CAWTGTLSYEQYF. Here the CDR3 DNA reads TGTGCCTGGACAGGTACACTTTCCTACGAGCAGTACTTC.

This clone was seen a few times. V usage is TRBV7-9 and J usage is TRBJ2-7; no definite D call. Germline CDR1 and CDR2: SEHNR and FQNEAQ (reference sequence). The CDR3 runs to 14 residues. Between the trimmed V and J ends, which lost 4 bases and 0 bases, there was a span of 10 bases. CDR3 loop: CASSSRRISYEQYF. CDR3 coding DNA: TGTGCCAGCAGCTCCAGACGTATCTCCTACGAGCAGTACTTC.

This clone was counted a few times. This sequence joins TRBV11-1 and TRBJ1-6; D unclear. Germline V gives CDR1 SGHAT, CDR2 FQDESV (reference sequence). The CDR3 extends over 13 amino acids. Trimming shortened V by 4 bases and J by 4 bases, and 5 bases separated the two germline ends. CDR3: CASSSSYNSPLHF. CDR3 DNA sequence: TGTGCCAGCAGCTCATCGTATAATTCACCCCTCCACTTT.

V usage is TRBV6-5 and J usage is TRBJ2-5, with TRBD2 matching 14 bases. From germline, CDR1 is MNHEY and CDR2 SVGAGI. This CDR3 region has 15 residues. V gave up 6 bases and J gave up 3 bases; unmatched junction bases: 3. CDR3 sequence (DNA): TGTGCCAGCAGCGGACTAGCGGGGGGTGAAGAGACCCAGTACTTC. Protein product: CASSGLAGGEETQYF.

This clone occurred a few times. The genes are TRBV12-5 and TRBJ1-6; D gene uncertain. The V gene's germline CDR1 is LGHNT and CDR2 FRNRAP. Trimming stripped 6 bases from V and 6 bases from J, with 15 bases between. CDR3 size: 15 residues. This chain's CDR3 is CASGMDVPSNSPLHF. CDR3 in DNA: TGTGCTAGTGGGATGGACGTCCCCTCTAATTCACCCCTCCACTTT. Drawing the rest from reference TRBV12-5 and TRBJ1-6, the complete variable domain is DARVTQTPRHKVTEMGQEVTMRCQPILGHNTVFWYRQTMMQGLELLAYFRNRAPLDDSGMPKDRFSAEMPDATLATLKIQPSEPRDSAVYFCASGMDVPSNSPLHFGNGTRLTVT.

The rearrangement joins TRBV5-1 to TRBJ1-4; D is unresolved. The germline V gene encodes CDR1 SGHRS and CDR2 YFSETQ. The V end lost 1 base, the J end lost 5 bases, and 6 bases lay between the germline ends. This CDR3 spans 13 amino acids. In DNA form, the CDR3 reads TGCGCCAGCAGCTTGTTTGAAAATGAAAAACTGTTTTTT. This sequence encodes CASSLFENEKLFF.

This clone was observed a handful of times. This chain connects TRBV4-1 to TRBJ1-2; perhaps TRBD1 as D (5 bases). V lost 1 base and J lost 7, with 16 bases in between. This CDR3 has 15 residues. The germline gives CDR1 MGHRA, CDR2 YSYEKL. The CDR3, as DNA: TGCGCCAGCAGCCAAGCATTGTGGGGACGGCTTGGCTACACCTTC. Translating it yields CASSQALWGRLGYTF.

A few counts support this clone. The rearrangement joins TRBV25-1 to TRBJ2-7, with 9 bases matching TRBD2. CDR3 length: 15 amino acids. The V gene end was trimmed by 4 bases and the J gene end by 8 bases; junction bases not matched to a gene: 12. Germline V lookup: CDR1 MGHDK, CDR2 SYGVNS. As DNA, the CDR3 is TGTGCCAGCAGTGTGGGGGCTAGCGGGGCTGAGAAGCAGTACTTC. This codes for CASSVGASGAEKQYF.

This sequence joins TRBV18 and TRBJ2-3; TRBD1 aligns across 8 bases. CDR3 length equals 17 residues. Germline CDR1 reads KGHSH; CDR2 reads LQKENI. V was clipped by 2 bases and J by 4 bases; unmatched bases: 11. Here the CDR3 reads CASSPTGQGVFSDTQYF. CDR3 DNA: TGTGCCAGCTCACCAACCGGACAGGGTGTTTTCTCAGATACGCAGTATTTT. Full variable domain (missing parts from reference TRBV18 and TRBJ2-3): NAGVMQNPRHLVRRRGQEARLRCSPMKGHSHVYWYRQLPEEGLKFMVYLQKENIIDESGMPKERFSAEFPKEGPSILRIQQVVRGDSAAYFCASSPTGQGVFSDTQYFGPGTRLTVL.

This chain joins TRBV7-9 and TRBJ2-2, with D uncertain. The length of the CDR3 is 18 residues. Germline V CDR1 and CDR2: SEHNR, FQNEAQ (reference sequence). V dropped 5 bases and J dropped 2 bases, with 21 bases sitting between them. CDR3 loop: CASSPLPSTYYNTGELFF. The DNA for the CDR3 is TGTGCCAGCAGCCCTCTTCCGTCGACCTACTATAACACCGGGGAGCTGTTTTTT.

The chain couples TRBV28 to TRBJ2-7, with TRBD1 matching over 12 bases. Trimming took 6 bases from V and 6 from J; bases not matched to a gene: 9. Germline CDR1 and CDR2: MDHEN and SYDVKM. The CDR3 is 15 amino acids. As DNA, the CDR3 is TGTGCCAGCAGGGGACCGGGACAGGGGGCGGGCGAGCAGTACTTC. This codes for CASRGPGQGAGEQYF.

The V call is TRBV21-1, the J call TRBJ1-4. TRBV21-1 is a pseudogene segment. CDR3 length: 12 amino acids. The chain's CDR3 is CATAAEGKKLFF. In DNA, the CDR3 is TGTGCCACAGCCGCGGAGGGTAAGAAACTGTTTTTT.

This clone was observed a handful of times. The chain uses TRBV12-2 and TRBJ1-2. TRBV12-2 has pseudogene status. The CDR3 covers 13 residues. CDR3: CASRLHGDGGYTF. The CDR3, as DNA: TGTGCAAGTCGCTTACACGGGGACGGCGGCTACACCTTC.

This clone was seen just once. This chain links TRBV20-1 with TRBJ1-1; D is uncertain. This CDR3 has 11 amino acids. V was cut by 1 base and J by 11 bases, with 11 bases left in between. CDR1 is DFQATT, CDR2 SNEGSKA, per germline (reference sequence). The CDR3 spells CSARGVPLAFF. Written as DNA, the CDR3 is TGCAGTGCTAGAGGGGTTCCCTTGGCTTTCTTT.